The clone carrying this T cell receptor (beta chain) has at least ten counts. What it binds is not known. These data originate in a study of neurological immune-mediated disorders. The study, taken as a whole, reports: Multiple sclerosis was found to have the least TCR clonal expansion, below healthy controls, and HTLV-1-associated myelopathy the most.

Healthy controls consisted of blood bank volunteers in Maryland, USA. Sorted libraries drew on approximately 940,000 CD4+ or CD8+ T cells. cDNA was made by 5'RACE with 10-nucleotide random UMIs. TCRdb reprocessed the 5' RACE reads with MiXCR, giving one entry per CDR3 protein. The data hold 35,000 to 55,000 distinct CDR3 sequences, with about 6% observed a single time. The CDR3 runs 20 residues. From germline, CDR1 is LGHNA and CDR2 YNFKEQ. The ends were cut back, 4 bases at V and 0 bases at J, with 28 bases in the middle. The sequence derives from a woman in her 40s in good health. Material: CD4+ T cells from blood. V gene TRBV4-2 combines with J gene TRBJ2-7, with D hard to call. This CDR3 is CASSPSAATVGLRSSYEQYF. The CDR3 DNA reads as TGTGCCAGCAGCCCATCCGCAGCCACAGTAGGGCTTCGGAGCTCCTACGAGCAGTACTTC.